This is a list of T cell receptor beta chains from one sample in a study of cytomegalovirus exposure and HLA in healthy donors. Profiled with immunoSEQ multiplex PCR; TCRdb holds only in-frame clones, not every one. Of 150,000 to 200,000 clones listed, 80% to 90% were seen once; the top ten hold about 2.4%. Sample: PBMCs. Receptors originate from a male donor in good health and CMV-seronegative. The CDR3 runs from the conserved cysteine through the conserved F or W. The order of the fields is J gene, V gene, D gene, clone size, CDR3 DNA, CDR3 protein. A D gene is named only where the DNA matches it firmly. Some rows have no size entry. The others give once, few or many, or a class for an expanded clone.

j_gene: TRBJ1-4; v_gene: TRBV4-1; d_gene: -; abundance: -; CDR3nt: TGCGCCAGCAGCCAAGATCTCTTTAATGAAAAACTGTTTTTT; CDR3aa: CASSQDLFNEKLFF
j_gene: TRBJ2-1; v_gene: TRBV28; d_gene: TRBD2; abundance: -; CDR3nt: TGTGCCAGCAGGCGGAGCGGGAGAAATGAGCAGTTCTTC; CDR3aa: CASRRSGRNEQFF
j_gene: TRBJ2-2; v_gene: TRBV6-6; d_gene: -; abundance: -; CDR3nt: TGTGCCAGCATGCGCAGGGGAAAGACCGGGGAGCTGTTTTTT; CDR3aa: CASMRRGKTGELFF
j_gene: TRBJ2-6; v_gene: TRBV23-1; d_gene: TRBD1; abundance: -; CDR3nt: TGCGCCAGCAGTCAATCCTCAGCCGGGACAGGGGTTGCGGCTGGGGCCAACGTCCTGACTTTC; CDR3aa: CASSQSSAGTGVAAGANVLTF
j_gene: TRBJ2-1; v_gene: TRBV15; d_gene: TRBD2; abundance: once; CDR3nt: TGTGCCACCAGCAGAGACAGACTAGCGGGAGCAGATAATGAGCAGTTCTTC; CDR3aa: CATSRDRLAGADNEQFF
j_gene: TRBJ2-5; v_gene: TRBV4-3; d_gene: TRBD2; abundance: -; CDR3nt: TGCGCCAGCAGCCAAGAACTAGCGGGAGGGCCGCTTGGGACCCAGTACTTC; CDR3aa: CASSQELAGGPLGTQYF
j_gene: TRBJ2-3; v_gene: TRBV7-2; d_gene: TRBD2; abundance: -; CDR3nt: TGTGCCAGCAGCTTAGGGGGGGGGAGGGCCTATCAAGATACGCAGTATTTT; CDR3aa: CASSLGGGRAYQDTQYF
j_gene: TRBJ1-3; v_gene: TRBV5-4; d_gene: -; abundance: -; CDR3nt: TGTGCCAGCAGCTTGACGGGATACTCTGGAAACACCATATATTTT; CDR3aa: CASSLTGYSGNTIYF
j_gene: TRBJ1-2; v_gene: TRBV10-2; d_gene: -; abundance: -; CDR3nt: TGCGCCAGCAGTGAAAATCGGGGTATTTATGGCTACACCTTC; CDR3aa: CASSENRGIYGYTF
j_gene: TRBJ1-2; v_gene: TRBV6-6; d_gene: -; abundance: -; CDR3nt: TGTGCCAGCAGTTACTCGGCGGGACGCCGTGGCTATGGCTACCCCTTC; CDR3aa: CASSYSAGRRGYGYPF
j_gene: TRBJ1-2; v_gene: TRBV7-9; d_gene: TRBD1; abundance: -; CDR3nt: TGTGCCAGCAGCCTTGGGGACAGGGGTGGCTACACCTTC; CDR3aa: CASSLGDRGGYTF
j_gene: TRBJ2-1; v_gene: TRBV18; d_gene: TRBD1; abundance: -; CDR3nt: TGTGCCAGCTCACTAAGACAGGGGGCGAGTGAGCAGTTCTTC; CDR3aa: CASSLRQGASEQFF
j_gene: TRBJ1-6; v_gene: TRBV7-8; d_gene: TRBD1; abundance: once; CDR3nt: TGTGCCAGCAGCTTCGATACAAAAGTGGGGGACAGATATAATTCACCCCTCCACTTT; CDR3aa: CASSFDTKVGDRYNSPLHF
j_gene: TRBJ2-7; v_gene: TRBV27; d_gene: -; abundance: -; CDR3nt: TGTGCCAGCAGTTTAGGACTCCCCTACGAGCAGTACTTC; CDR3aa: CASSLGLPYEQYF
j_gene: TRBJ2-7; v_gene: TRBV10-3; d_gene: -; abundance: -; CDR3nt: TGTGCCATCAGTGAAACAGGGTGGTACGAGCAGTACTTC; CDR3aa: CAISETGWYEQYF
j_gene: TRBJ1-2; v_gene: TRBV4-3; d_gene: -; abundance: few; CDR3nt: TGCGCCAGCAGCCAAGATTCGAACTATGGCTACACCTTC; CDR3aa: CASSQDSNYGYTF